These 17 T cell receptor beta chains were sequenced from one sample in a study of cytomegalovirus exposure and HLA in healthy donors. A multiplex PCR was run with 60 Vbeta primers and 13 Jbeta primers. Some clones are missing from TCRdb's copy, which holds only in-frame ones; the method was immunoSEQ multiplex PCR. The sample contains 110,000 to 150,000 clones, approximately 70% of which appear only once. Material: PBMCs. These receptors were obtained from a woman in her fifties or sixties in good health and CMV-seropositive.

The chain couples TRBV5-1 to TRBJ1-1; 8 nucleotides align to TRBD1. The trim removed 4 bases at V and 11 bases at J, leaving 4 bases unmatched. The CDR3 runs 11 residues. Germline V CDR1 and CDR2: SGHRS, YFSETQ. The CDR3 loop is CASSLQGVAFF. The CDR3 nucleotides are TGCGCCAGCAGCCTACAGGGGGTGGCTTTCTTT. Drawing the rest from reference TRBV5-1 and TRBJ1-1, the complete variable domain is KAGVTQTPRYLIKTRGQQVTLSCSPISGHRSVSWYQQTPGQGLQFLFEYFSETQRNKGNFPGRFSGRQFSNSRSEMNVSTLELGDSALYLCASSLQGVAFFGQGTRLTVV.

The V and J genes are TRBV18 and TRBJ1-1; no clear D gene. The CDR3 is made up of 13 amino acids. The V gene's germline CDR1 is KGHSH and CDR2 LQKENI. V was clipped by 3 bases and J by 1 base, with 6 bases between them. CDR3 amino acids: CASSPGGNTEAFF. As DNA, the CDR3 is TGTGCCAGCTCACCGGGAGGGAACACTGAAGCTTTCTTT.

This clone was seen only a few times. The genes are TRBV7-2 and TRBJ1-4; perhaps TRBD1 as D (5 bases). Germline V gene sequence: CDR1 SGHTA, CDR2 FQGNSA. Trimming left V 5 bases short and J 8 bases short, with 12 bases between. The CDR3 runs 13 residues. The CDR3 DNA follows: TGTGCCAGCAGCCGGGACTTCGGAGAAAAACTGTTTTTT. This gives the protein CASSRDFGEKLFF.

The rearrangement uses TRBV18 and TRBJ1-5, with 8 bases identical to TRBD1. The germline gives CDR1 KGHSH, CDR2 LQKENI. The CDR3 consists of 16 residues. With V trimmed by 1 base and J by 9 bases, 11 bases remained unmatched. This CDR3 is CASSPQLDRDTGPQHF. In DNA, the CDR3 is TGTGCCAGCTCACCACAGCTGGACAGGGATACTGGGCCCCAGCATTTT. Variable domain in full (rest from reference TRBV18 and TRBJ1-5): NAGVMQNPRHLVRRRGQEARLRCSPMKGHSHVYWYRQLPEEGLKFMVYLQKENIIDESGMPKERFSAEFPKEGPSILRIQQVVRGDSAAYFCASSPQLDRDTGPQHFGDGTRLSIL.

The chain has TRBV10-3 and TRBJ1-1, with a tentative D call TRBD1 (5 bases). The CDR3 is 15 amino acids. Germline values: CDR1 ENHRY, CDR2 SYGVKD. V was pared by 6 bases and J by 4 bases, with 18 bases between. The CDR3 loop reads CAIRTVGVGGTEAFF. The CDR3 DNA sequence: TGTGCCATCAGGACAGTCGGTGTGGGGGGCACTGAAGCTTTCTTT.

In DNA, the CDR3 is TGTGCCAGCAGCTTTCAGACAGGGCTCACCACAGATACGCAGTATTTT. Encoded protein: CASSFQTGLTTDTQYF. V and J are TRBV5-4 and TRBJ2-3, with 7 bases aligning to TRBD1. Germline loops: CDR1 SGHNT, CDR2 YYREEE (reference sequence). The length of the CDR3 is 16 residues. Trimming took 2 bases from V and 2 from J; bases not matched to a gene: 8.

V and J are TRBV2 and TRBJ1-1; TRBD1 is a possible D gene (5 bases). The CDR3 runs to 12 residues. V was clipped by 6 bases and J by 6 bases, with 11 bases between them. The germline CDR1 and CDR2 sequences are SNHLY and FYNNEI. In DNA, the CDR3 is TGTGCCAGCAGGTGGGGGGACGCTGAAGCTTTCTTT. Amino acids: CASRWGDAEAFF.

V is TRBV7-6 and J is TRBJ2-7, with TRBD2 matching over 8 bases. The trim removed 2 bases at V and 3 bases at J, leaving 18 bases unmatched. There are 19 residues in the CDR3. Germline-derived CDR1 and CDR2 are SGHVS and FNYEAQ. CDR3 nucleotides: TGTGCCAGCAGCTTACTCTTGCTTCCCAGCGGGAGAGGGGTCTACGAGCAGTACTTC. Amino acids: CASSLLLLPSGRGVYEQYF.

The chain recombines TRBV11-3 with TRBJ1-5; no reliable D call. The CDR3 runs to 15 residues. The V end was cut by 8 bases, the J end by 0 bases, with 14 bases between. The germline V gene encodes CDR1 SGHNT and CDR2 YENEEA. The CDR3 loop reads CASRQTIYSNQPQHF. CDR3 nucleotides: TGTGCCAGCCGCCAAACTATCTATAGCAATCAGCCCCAGCATTTT.

The chain recombines TRBV7-2 with TRBJ2-3, with 7 bases that match TRBD2. CDR1 is SGHTA and CDR2 is FQGNSA in the germline V gene. Trimming took 4 bases from V and 0 from J; bases not matched to a gene: 4. The CDR3 covers 15 residues. The CDR3 DNA follows: TGTGCCAGCAGCTCGAGCGGGACTAGCACAGATACGCAGTATTTT. Translation gives CASSSSGTSTDTQYF. Full variable domain (missing parts from reference TRBV7-2 and TRBJ2-3): GAGVSQSPSNKVTEKGKDVELRCDPISGHTALYWYRQSLGQGLEFLIYFQGNSAPDKSGLPSDRFSAERTGGSVSTLTIQRTQQEDSAVYLCASSSSGTSTDTQYFGPGTRLTVL.

The table lists this clone with a few counts. V and J are TRBV27 and TRBJ2-1, with D possibly TRBD1 on 6 matching bases. V lost 0 bases and J lost 8, with 23 bases in between. The CDR3 extends over 18 amino acids. Germline V gene data show CDR1 as MNHEY and CDR2 as SMNVEV (reference sequence). The DNA of the CDR3 is TGTGCCAGCAGTTTATCGTTTGGTTCGGCACTGGGGGCTGATGAGCAGTTCTTC. Amino acid sequence: CASSLSFGSALGADEQFF.

This clone has just one count. The chain joins TRBV5-4 to TRBJ1-1; maybe TRBD1 (5 bases). The CDR3 covers 15 residues. The germline CDR1 and CDR2 sequences are SGHNT and YYREEE (reference sequence). V shed 2 bases and J shed 0 bases, with 11 bases lying between them. The CDR3 is CASSLDSSMNTEAFF. CDR3 coding DNA: TGTGCCAGCAGCTTAGACAGTTCGATGAACACTGAAGCTTTCTTT.

Notes on this clone: The junction departs from germline at one end; a sequencing error may be responsible. This chain uses TRBV5-1 with TRBJ1-1; TRBD1 matches 8 bases. Per the germline V gene, CDR1 is SGHRS and CDR2 is YFSETQ. This CDR3 is built from 15 residues. CDR3 DNA sequence: TGCGCCAGCAGCCGGTCCGGACAGGGAAACATTGAAGCTTTCTTT. As protein: CASSRSGQGNIEAFF.

This clone came up a few times. This chain uses TRBV11-2 with TRBJ2-7; 7 nucleotides line up with TRBD1. The CDR3 covers 15 residues. The germline V gene has CDR1 SGHAT and CDR2 FQNNGV. The ends lost 6 bases at V and 5 bases at J; junction bases unmatched: 13. The CDR3 nucleotides read TGTGCCAGCAGACCTTATTCAGGGGGTATCGACGAGCAGTACTTC. Its translation: CASRPYSGGIDEQYF.

The chain combines TRBV6-1 with TRBJ2-7, with a possible D match to TRBD2 (6 bases). Germline CDR1 is MNHNS and CDR2 is SASEGT. V dropped 2 bases and J dropped 1 base, with 15 bases sitting between them. There are 16 residues in the CDR3. The CDR3 DNA reads TGTGCCAGCAGTGAAAATGAGGGGAGGTGGTCCTACGAGCAGTACTTC. Its protein product is CASSENEGRWSYEQYF.

Here the CDR3 reads CASSSGSNTEAFF. CDR3 sequence (DNA): TGTGCCAGCAGTTCGGGGTCGAACACTGAAGCTTTCTTT. The chain links TRBV28 to TRBJ1-1; no firm D call. V was pared by 4 bases and J by 1 base, with 7 bases between. The CDR3 is 13 amino acids. Germline V gives CDR1 MDHEN, CDR2 SYDVKM.

CDR3 bases: TGTGCCAGCAGCTCAGCTGGGACAGGGAGTTACGAGCAGTACTTC. It specifies CASSSAGTGSYEQYF. The chain joins TRBV7-2 to TRBJ2-7; 9 bases match TRBD1. Germline CDR1 and CDR2: SGHTA and FQGNSA. The V segment lost 4 bases and the J segment 4 bases; nucleotides outside the gene matches: 8. The CDR3 is 15 residues long.